The T cell receptor beta chain under discussion was sequenced for a study of radiation and T cells in renal cell carcinoma. This clone was recorded a few times. Its antigen is unidentified. General observations from the study: In blood, top tumor clones expanded by 2 weeks, shrinking by 4.

The CDR3 covers 11 residues. Per germline, CDR1 SQVTM and CDR2 ANQGSEA. Between the trimmed V and J ends, which lost 7 bases and 11 bases, there was a span of 14 bases. As to time point: baseline pretreatment blood. Treatment of the sample: 15 Gy SBRT to primary tumor, nephrectomy 4 weeks later. The patient's renal cell carcinoma had clear cell pathology. Using immunoSEQ multiplex PCR, the repertoire was profiled, and TCRdb retains in-frame clones only, with some absent. The repertoire has 70,000 to 100,000 clones, about 79% of them found once; the top ten carry roughly 7%. The source is a man in his sixties with renal cell carcinoma. The chain has TRBV29-1 and TRBJ1-4, with D possibly TRBD1 on 5 matching bases. The sequencing used blood, collected from a patient whose treatment included radiotherapy and nephrectomy. The CDR3 nucleotides read TGCAGCGCAGAGAACGGGGGGAAACTGTTTTTT. Residues: CSAENGGKLFF.